These 9 T cell receptor beta chains share one sample of origin, sequenced in a study of blood T cell repertoires in COVID-19. The assay was immunoSEQ multiplex PCR, and TCRdb's table has in-frame clones only and misses some. The sample includes roughly 71,000 clones, over 75% of them seen just once. Sequencing was performed on peripheral blood. These receptors came from a man aged 50 or older with acute or convalescent COVID-19.

This chain connects TRBV6-5 to TRBJ2-1, with no clear D. Per germline, CDR1 MNHEY and CDR2 SVGAGI. This CDR3 is built from 13 residues. V was trimmed by 6 bases and J by 4 bases, leaving 10 bases between them. CDR3 DNA sequence: TGTGCCAGCAGCACCGACTTTTACAATGAGCAGTTCTTC. Translation: CASSTDFYNEQFF.

The chain links TRBV10-3 to TRBJ2-5, with TRBD2 matching 9 bases. This CDR3 comprises 14 residues. The V segment lost 6 bases and the J segment 2 bases; nucleotides outside the gene matches: 4. Germline loops: CDR1 ENHRY, CDR2 SYGVKD. For the CDR3, the DNA is TGTGCCATCAGCCCGGCGGGGGGGCAAGAGACCCAGTACTTC. Protein: CAISPAGGQETQYF.

The gene calls are TRBV15 and TRBJ2-2, with 8 bases aligning to TRBD2. Germline trimming cut 8 bases from V and 1 base from J; bases unmatched to any gene: 6. The CDR3 totals 15 residues. Germline CDR1 LNHNV, CDR2 YYDKDF (reference sequence). CDR3 bases: TGTGCCACCGTACACGGGGGGGAGAACACCGGGGAGCTGTTTTTT. It yields the protein CATVHGGENTGELFF.

The V call is TRBV5-4, the J call TRBJ2-1, with D hard to call. Germline CDR1 is SGHNT and CDR2 is YYREEE (reference sequence). Trimming pared 1 base from V and 9 bases from J, leaving 8 bases between. This CDR3 has 12 amino acids. CDR3 residues: CASSLLSSEQFF. The CDR3 bases are TGTGCCAGCAGCTTGCTATCTAGTGAGCAGTTCTTC. Full variable domain (missing parts from reference TRBV5-4 and TRBJ2-1): ETGVTQSPTHLIKTRGQQVTLRCSSQSGHNTVSWYQQALGQGPQFIFQYYREEENGRGNFPPRFSGLQFPNYSSELNVNALELDDSALYLCASSLLSSEQFFGPGTRLTVL.

The rearrangement links TRBV24-1 to TRBJ2-5; a weak D match, TRBD2 (5 bases). There are 13 residues in the CDR3. Trimming took 3 bases from V and 5 from J, leaving 9 bases between them. The germline gives CDR1 KGHDR, CDR2 SFDVKD. The CDR3 sequence is CATSDAPGETQYF. In DNA form, the CDR3 reads TGTGCCACCAGTGATGCTCCGGGGGAGACCCAGTACTTC.

The chain joins TRBV6-5 to TRBJ2-3; 7 nucleotides match TRBD2. The CDR3 length is 15 residues. The germline V gene has CDR1 MNHEY and CDR2 SVGAGI. V lost 4 bases to trimming and J lost 0 bases; unmatched junction nucleotides: 4. For the CDR3, the DNA is TGTGCCAGCAGTTCAACTAGCGAAAGCACAGATACGCAGTATTTT. It encodes CASSSTSESTDTQYF.

About this clone: Other DNA sequences of this sample code for an identical CDR3. The rearrangement links TRBV5-4 to TRBJ1-6, with D uncertain. From germline, CDR1 is SGHNT and CDR2 YYREEE (reference sequence). Trimming took 0 bases from V and 9 from J, leaving 7 bases between them. The CDR3 is 13 amino acids. The CDR3 DNA reads TGTGCCAGCAGCTTGGTTGAGGGTTCACCCCTCCACTTT. Its protein product is CASSLVEGSPLHF.

V and J are TRBV20-1 and TRBJ1-5; TRBD1 might be the D (6 bases). CDR3 length: 14 residues. The germline V gene has CDR1 DFQATT and CDR2 SNEGSKA (reference sequence). The ends were cut back, 6 bases at V and 4 bases at J, with 16 bases in the middle. CDR3 sequence: CSASTTGSNQPQHF. The CDR3, as DNA: TGCAGTGCAAGTACGACAGGTTCAAATCAGCCCCAGCATTTT.

The chain uses TRBV4-1 and TRBJ1-6, with 10 bases matching TRBD1. The germline CDR1 and CDR2 sequences are MGHRA and YSYEKL. The V gene end was trimmed by 3 bases and the J gene end by 5 bases; junction bases not matched to a gene: 1. CDR3 size: 15 residues. The CDR3: CASSHGQGDNSPLHF. The CDR3 region has the DNA TGCGCCAGCAGCCACGGACAGGGGGATAATTCACCCCTCCACTTT.